This T cell receptor (beta chain) appears in the sequencing data of a study of metastatic and nonmetastatic thyroid tumors. Overall study context: Samples came from malignant and benign thyroid patients, and repertoires were compared across blood and tumor or nodule tissue. Whole-study results and caveats: Reports indicated that malignant thyroid tumors showed significantly higher TCR beta diversity than benign nodules did, in blood and tumor.

This clone was picked up many times. Its matching antigen is unknown. As handled by the study authors: Clinicopathological groups differed in CDR3, with these differences serving to build a distant-metastasis classifier for papillary thyroid cancer. TCRdb re-analyzed the PCR reads using MiXCR. The V and J calls were determined by TCRdb, not by the authors. Among approximately 39,000 clones listed, more than 20% were seen once. The length of the CDR3 is 12 residues. Trimming cost V 3 bases and J 7 bases, with 7 bases left between them. No patient had received any treatment before thyroid surgery. This rearrangement joins TRBV12-3 or TRBV12-4 to TRBJ2-4; TRBD2 is a possible D gene (6 bases). Sequenced input: blood. The receptor comes from a female donor with papillary thyroid cancer or a benign thyroid nodule (not recorded which). Some clones in this sample may be carry-over from other donors' samples. CDR3 DNA: TGTGCCAGCAGTTTCGGGGGTAACATTCAGTACTTC. Protein sequence: CASSFGGNIQYF.